This T cell receptor beta chain was found in a study of shared clonotypes between healthy human individuals. Study background: Donors consisted of two women and three men between 18 and 49. The study's findings and limits: Clonotypes shared by all four donors outscored non-shared clonotypes in generation probability. Clonotype sharing among donors likely depends on sequencing depth.

TCRdb's table, derived via immunoSEQ multiplex PCR, lists solely in-frame clones and lacks some. The sample lists more than 80,000 clones; 67% were seen once. This CDR3 is 15 amino acids long. CDR1 is SGHAT, CDR2 FQNNGV, per germline. Trimming took 7 bases from V and 5 from J; bases not matched to a gene: 7. Comment on this clone: Its antigen is unknown.

The sample comprised memory CD8+ T cells sorted from blood. Subset given: CD45RO+ cells pooled with CCR7-negative TemRA cells. The V gene is TRBV11-2, the J gene TRBJ2-7, with 14 bases fitting TRBD2. This TCR was recovered from a man aged 25-45 years in good health. CDR3 loop: CASTPGLAGEDEQYF. For the CDR3, the DNA is TGTGCCAGCACCCCGGGACTAGCGGGAGAAGACGAGCAGTACTTC.